The 30 T cell receptor beta chains in this list originate from one sample, sequenced in a study of T cells in Graves' hyperthyroidism and ophthalmopathy. The source material, RNA transcripts, was used to amplify TCR beta CDR3 regions. First-round RT-PCR targeting the TCR CDR3 was performed with the HTBI primer set. TCRdb used MiXCR to reprocess the multiplex PCR reads, holding one entry per CDR3 protein. The table shows hundreds of thousands of distinct CDR3 sequences, with approximately 13% occurring only once. The sequencing sample was made of blood. The source of these receptors is a woman in her thirties with Graves' hyperthyroidism that later progressed to Graves' ophthalmopathy.

The chain has TRBV5-1 and TRBJ2-3, with 9 bases lining up with TRBD2. Trimming cost V 0 bases and J 5 bases; bases outside gene matches: 4. The CDR3 totals 15 residues. The germline gives CDR1 SGHRS, CDR2 YFSETQ. Here the CDR3 reads CASSLELAGLDTQYF. Here the CDR3 DNA reads TGCGCCAGCAGCTTGGAGCTAGCGGGGTTAGATACGCAGTATTTT. The variable domain in full, with the rest retrieved from reference TRBV5-1 and TRBJ2-3, is KAGVTQTPRYLIKTRGQQVTLSCSPISGHRSVSWYQQTPGQGLQFLFEYFSETQRNKGNFPGRFSGRQFSNSRSEMNVSTLELGDSALYLCASSLELAGLDTQYFGPGTRLTVL.

The genes are TRBV4-3 and TRBJ2-2; D not certain. The CDR3 sequence is 11 residues long. Germline V gives CDR1 LGHNA, CDR2 YSLEER. V lost 8 bases to trimming and J lost 6 bases, with 7 bases between them. CDR3 nucleotides: TGCGCCAGCGCCCGGGCCGGGGAGCTGTTTTTT. Encoded protein: CASARAGELFF.

This clonotype has a count of ten or more. The chain has TRBV7-2 and TRBJ1-6; no clear D gene. Germline V gives CDR1 SGHTA, CDR2 FQGNSA. V lost 1 base and J lost 10, with 14 bases in between. The CDR3 sequence is 15 residues long. The CDR3 nucleotides read TGTGCCAGCAGCTTAGTAGAGGGTGGTCAATCACCCCTCCACTTT. Translation gives CASSLVEGGQSPLHF.

This clonotype appeared a few times. The chain recombines TRBV7-9 with TRBJ2-5; 10 nucleotides agree with TRBD2. Germline V gene lookup returns CDR1 SEHNR and CDR2 FQNEAQ (reference sequence). Trimming removed 4 bases from V and 5 bases from J; junction bases left unmatched: 7. The CDR3 has 15 amino acids. CDR3 amino acids: CASSSSGRVRETQYF. CDR3 DNA sequence: TGTGCCAGCAGCTCCAGCGGGAGGGTCCGCGAGACCCAGTACTTC.

This clonotype came up many times. This chain links TRBV11-2 with TRBJ2-2; 8 bases map to TRBD1. Germline CDR1 and CDR2: SGHAT and FQNNGV. The CDR3 is made up of 16 amino acids. V lost 4 bases, J lost 3 bases, and 7 bases stayed unmatched. The CDR3 reads CASSSWTGLDTGELFF. In nucleotides, the CDR3 is TGTGCCAGCAGCTCCTGGACAGGGTTAGACACCGGGGAGCTGTTTTTT.

The chain has TRBV5-1 and TRBJ2-5, with D perhaps matching TRBD2 (6 bases). V shed 2 bases and J shed 3 bases, with 11 bases lying between them. Germline V gene data show CDR1 as SGHRS and CDR2 as YFSETQ. This CDR3 is built from 14 residues. This CDR3 is CASSLGTLKETQYF. Written as DNA, the CDR3 is TGCGCCAGCAGCTTAGGGACTTTAAAAGAGACCCAGTACTTC.

In this sample, this clonotype turned up a few times. The J gene is TRBJ1-4, the V gene TRBV5-4, with no clear D. The V gene's germline CDR1 is SGHNT and CDR2 YYREEE (reference sequence). The ends were cut back, 0 bases at V and 0 bases at J, with 6 bases in the middle. The CDR3 loop spans 15 amino acids. The CDR3, as DNA: TGTGCCAGCAGCTTGGCGGCCGCAACTAATGAAAAACTGTTTTTT. Encoded protein: CASSLAAATNEKLFF. Using reference TRBV5-4 and TRBJ1-4 for the parts outside the CDR3, the full variable domain is ETGVTQSPTHLIKTRGQQVTLRCSSQSGHNTVSWYQQALGQGPQFIFQYYREEENGRGNFPPRFSGLQFPNYSSELNVNALELDDSALYLCASSLAAATNEKLFFGSGTQLSVL.

This clonotype was recorded at least ten times. The chain joins TRBV20-1 to TRBJ2-2, with 9 bases that match TRBD1. Germline CDR1 DFQATT, CDR2 SNEGSKA (reference sequence). The CDR3 loop spans 14 amino acids. The ends lost 3 bases at V and 7 bases at J; junction bases unmatched: 6. The CDR3 bases are TGCAGTGCTAGCCCGGGACAGGGCCACGGGGAGCTGTTTTTT. Its translation is CSASPGQGHGELFF.

This clonotype was counted once. A much larger clonotype is one base distant, so this may be a read error. The rearrangement joins TRBV30 to TRBJ1-5; D possibly corresponds to TRBD1 (6 bases). Germline-derived CDR1 and CDR2 are GTSNPN and SVGIG (reference sequence). Trimming removed 4 bases at V and 8 bases at J, with 18 bases between. CDR3 size: 14 residues. CDR3 DNA sequence: TGTGCCTGGACCTCGGGGGGCTCGGGGGAGCCCCAGCATTTT. Protein product: CAWTSGGSGEPQHF.

At least ten counts were recorded for this clonotype. V gene TRBV12-3 or TRBV12-4 combines with J gene TRBJ2-3, with TRBD1 matching 9 bases. There are 16 residues in the CDR3. Germline trimming cut 4 bases from V and 5 bases from J; bases unmatched to any gene: 10. CDR3 loop: CASSSGTGWGGDTQYF. Written as DNA, the CDR3 is TGTGCCAGCAGTTCCGGGACAGGGTGGGGGGGAGATACGCAGTATTTT.

This clonotype has at least ten counts. The chain couples TRBV3-1 to TRBJ2-5, with D perhaps assigned TRBD1 or TRBD2 (5 bases each). CDR1 is LGHDT and CDR2 is YNNKEL in the germline V gene (reference sequence). CDR3 length equals 16 residues. The V end lost 4 bases, the J end lost 0 bases, and 15 bases lay between the germline ends. The CDR3 is CASSRTSGTDQETQYF. CDR3 DNA: TGTGCCAGCAGCCGAACCTCCGGGACGGACCAAGAGACCCAGTACTTC.

This clonotype was seen many times. The CDR3 sequence: CASRRGRSNTEAFF. In DNA form, the CDR3 reads TGTGCCAGCAGACGGGGACGTTCCAACACTGAAGCTTTCTTT. The chain combines TRBV6-1 with TRBJ1-1, with a tentative D call TRBD1 (5 bases). The V end lost 6 bases, the J end lost 2 bases, and 13 bases lay between the germline ends. Germline loops: CDR1 MNHNS, CDR2 SASEGT. The CDR3 loop spans 14 amino acids.

This clonotype was recorded at least ten times. The rearrangement joins TRBV3-1 to TRBJ2-3; 8 bases are a match to TRBD1. The CDR3 loop spans 15 amino acids. CDR1 is LGHDT, CDR2 YNNKEL, per germline (reference sequence). J lost 1 base, V lost 6 bases, and 6 bases had no gene match. CDR3 in amino acids: CASRLQGQGTDTQYF. DNA of the CDR3: TGTGCCAGCAGGCTGCAGGGACAGGGCACAGATACGCAGTATTTT.

This clonotype showed up just a few times. The chain has TRBV9 and TRBJ1-1; D unclear. The V gene lost 2 bases and the J gene lost 1 base, with 6 bases spanning the gap. The CDR3 extends over 13 amino acids. The germline V gene encodes CDR1 SGDLS and CDR2 YYNGEE. In DNA form, the CDR3 reads TGTGCCAGCAGCGTCAAGCCGAACACTGAAGCTTTCTTT. Encoded protein: CASSVKPNTEAFF.

This clonotype was counted ten times or more. The CDR3, as DNA: TGTGCCAGCAGCCAAGGGAGACAGCCCCAGCATTTT. It specifies CASSQGRQPQHF. The chain uses TRBV14 and TRBJ1-5; D is uncertain. There are 12 residues in the CDR3. Germline CDR1 is SGHDN and CDR2 is FVKESK. The germline V and J ends were trimmed by 1 base and 7 bases, with 5 bases remaining between them.

This clonotype has at least ten counts. The chain links TRBV18 to TRBJ1-2; 7 bases are a match to TRBD1. The CDR3 length is 13 residues. Germline CDR1 is KGHSH and CDR2 is LQKENI. V lost 8 bases and J lost 3; bases outside the gene matches: 6. CDR3 residues: CASSPDRDYGYTF. In DNA form, the CDR3 reads TGTGCCAGCAGCCCCGACAGGGACTATGGCTACACCTTC.

This clonotype has a count of ten or more. The chain is built from TRBV10-3 and TRBJ1-5; the D gene is possibly TRBD1 (5 bases). The germline V gene has CDR1 ENHRY and CDR2 SYGVKD. Trimming cost V 8 bases and J 7 bases, with 12 bases left between them. There are 12 residues in the CDR3. This chain's CDR3 is CAIQGMGQPQHF. The DNA for the CDR3 is TGTGCCATCCAGGGCATGGGCCAGCCCCAGCATTTT.

This clonotype was observed many times. The chain combines TRBV2 with TRBJ2-1; D unresolved. Germline loops: CDR1 SNHLY, CDR2 FYNNEI. The V and J ends lost 1 base and 12 bases respectively, with 16 bases between them. The CDR3 consists of 14 residues. The chain's CDR3 is CASSEEVPNVGQFF. DNA of the CDR3: TGTGCCAGCAGTGAAGAGGTGCCCAACGTAGGGCAGTTCTTC.

A few counts support this clonotype. This sequence joins TRBV12-3 or TRBV12-4 and TRBJ2-3, with 8 positions matching TRBD2. The length of the CDR3 is 16 residues. V was clipped by 6 bases and J by 0 bases; unmatched bases: 8. CDR3 in amino acids: CASSGILAGSTDTQYF. The CDR3 coding sequence is TGTGCCAGCAGCGGTATTTTAGCGGGGAGCACAGATACGCAGTATTTT.

This clonotype came up many times. The J gene is TRBJ1-1, the V gene TRBV7-9; TRBD1 might be the D (5 bases). The length of the CDR3 is 16 residues. Per germline, CDR1 SEHNR and CDR2 FQNEAQ (reference sequence). V lost 5 bases to trimming and J lost 4 bases, with 20 bases between them. CDR3 amino acids: CASSQGGGLGGTEAFF. The CDR3 coding sequence is TGTGCCAGCAGCCAGGGTGGGGGGTTGGGCGGCACTGAAGCTTTCTTT.

The chain carries TRBV5-1 and TRBJ2-2; no clear D gene. Trimming stripped 1 base from V and 2 bases from J, with 9 bases between. The CDR3 contains 15 residues. Germline V lookup: CDR1 SGHRS, CDR2 YFSETQ. The CDR3 loop reads CASSLNIVNTGELFF. CDR3 in DNA: TGCGCCAGCAGCTTGAATATAGTCAACACCGGGGAGCTGTTTTTT.

This clonotype appeared many times. This sequence joins TRBV27 and TRBJ1-1, with D maybe TRBD1 (6 bases). Germline assignment: CDR1 MNHEY and CDR2 SMNVEV (reference sequence). Trimming stripped 6 bases from V and 6 bases from J, with 14 bases between. This CDR3 region has 13 residues. CDR3 sequence (DNA): TGTGCCAGCAGCGACGGGACATCCTCTGAAGCTTTCTTT. Its translation: CASSDGTSSEAFF.

This clonotype has at least ten counts. The chain employs TRBV20-1 and TRBJ2-1; TRBD1 is a possible D gene (5 bases). The CDR3 extends over 12 amino acids. V was cut by 3 bases and J by 12 bases, with 15 bases left in between. The germline CDR1 and CDR2 sequences are DFQATT and SNEGSKA (reference sequence). This CDR3 is CSARKTDPTQFF. CDR3 sequence (DNA): TGCAGTGCTAGGAAGACAGATCCGACGCAGTTCTTC.

This clonotype was seen at least ten times. The chain uses TRBV27 and TRBJ1-6, with D possibly matching TRBD1 (5 bases). CDR1 is MNHEY and CDR2 is SMNVEV in the germline V gene (reference sequence). The length of the CDR3 is 13 residues. Trimming left V 11 bases short and J 0 bases short, with 8 bases between. The CDR3 loop reads CAGASSYNSPLHF. In nucleotides, the CDR3 is TGTGCCGGGGCGAGCTCCTATAATTCACCCCTCCACTTT.

This clonotype was detected only a few times. J is TRBJ2-7 and V is TRBV18; D remains ambiguous. Trimming left V 1 base short and J 3 bases short, with 7 bases between. The length of the CDR3 is 13 residues. The germline V gene has CDR1 KGHSH and CDR2 LQKENI. The CDR3 spells CASSPQRNYEQYF. CDR3 in DNA: TGTGCCAGCTCACCACAGCGCAACTACGAGCAGTACTTC. The full variable domain, rest sourced from reference TRBV18 and TRBJ2-7, is NAGVMQNPRHLVRRRGQEARLRCSPMKGHSHVYWYRQLPEEGLKFMVYLQKENIIDESGMPKERFSAEFPKEGPSILRIQQVVRGDSAAYFCASSPQRNYEQYFGPGTRLTVT.

The chain has TRBV18 and TRBJ1-1; 7 nucleotides match TRBD1. CDR1 is KGHSH, CDR2 LQKENI, per germline. This CDR3 has 15 amino acids. Germline trimming cut 6 bases from V and 1 base from J; bases unmatched to any gene: 8. For the CDR3, the DNA is TGTGCCAGCTCTTACCCTACAGGGGCGAACACTGAAGCTTTCTTT. This translates into CASSYPTGANTEAFF. The variable domain in full, with the rest retrieved from reference TRBV18 and TRBJ1-1, is NAGVMQNPRHLVRRRGQEARLRCSPMKGHSHVYWYRQLPEEGLKFMVYLQKENIIDESGMPKERFSAEFPKEGPSILRIQQVVRGDSAAYFCASSYPTGANTEAFFGQGTRLTVV.

This clonotype has at least ten counts. At one boundary the junction diverges from the germline segment, which might be a read error. The gene calls are TRBV24-1 and TRBJ2-1; TRBD2 matches 8 bases. Germline V CDR1 and CDR2: KGHDR, SFDVKD. This CDR3 is built from 16 residues. CDR3 sequence: CAPSAVSGRGYNEQFF. The CDR3 bases are TGTGCCCCCAGTGCCGTGAGCGGGAGAGGCTACAATGAGCAGTTCTTC.

At least ten counts were recorded for this clonotype. The V call is TRBV12-5, the J call TRBJ1-1; no clear D gene. The V gene's germline CDR1 is LGHNT and CDR2 FRNRAP. The V end was cut by 7 bases, the J end by 4 bases, with 19 bases between. This CDR3 region has 15 residues. CDR3 in DNA: TGTGCTAGTGCCAACCAGAAGGAGGGTATCACTGAAGCTTTCTTT. Its protein is CASANQKEGITEAFF. Complete variable domain (other parts from reference TRBV12-5 and TRBJ1-1): DARVTQTPRHKVTEMGQEVTMRCQPILGHNTVFWYRQTMMQGLELLAYFRNRAPLDDSGMPKDRFSAEMPDATLATLKIQPSEPRDSAVYFCASANQKEGITEAFFGQGTRLTVV.

This clonotype showed up many times. The rearrangement uses TRBV12-3 or TRBV12-4 and TRBJ2-1; 12 bases agree with TRBD1. Trimming cost V 5 bases and J 8 bases; bases outside gene matches: 7. The CDR3 is made up of 15 amino acids. The CDR3, as DNA: TGTGCCAGCAGTAGGGGGACAGGGGGCTCGGATGAGCAGTTCTTC. Protein: CASSRGTGGSDEQFF.

At least ten counts were recorded for this clonotype. The V call is TRBV19, the J call TRBJ1-2; D is unclear. CDR3 length equals 10 residues. CDR1 and CDR2 (germline): LNHDA, SQIVND (reference sequence). Trimming removed 9 bases at V and 6 bases at J, with 8 bases between. CDR3 DNA sequence: TGTGCCAGCGGGCGCGATGGCTACACCTTC. Its translation is CASGRDGYTF.